These 21 T cell receptor beta chains were sequenced from one sample in a study of blood T cell repertoires in COVID-19. Sequencing was performed with immunoSEQ multiplex PCR; in TCRdb, only in-frame clones are kept and a portion is missing. The sample yields 250,000 to 350,000 clones, 88% seen once. Sequencing was carried out using PBMCs or T cells enriched from blood (not recorded which). The receptors originated from a woman aged 45-65 years who had recovered from COVID-19.

The V gene is TRBV19, the J gene TRBJ2-3; tentative D call: TRBD2 (6 bases). V was trimmed by 3 bases and J by 4 bases, leaving 11 bases between them. The CDR3 totals 14 residues. CDR1 and CDR2 from the germline V gene are LNHDA and SQIVND (reference sequence). The CDR3 loop reads CASSIQEGSDTQYF. CDR3 DNA: TGTGCCAGTAGTATTCAGGAGGGTTCAGATACGCAGTATTTT.

The chain employs TRBV19 and TRBJ2-5, with 7 bases that match TRBD2. With V trimmed by 4 bases and J by 4 bases, 3 bases remained unmatched. The CDR3 has 13 amino acids. Germline V gene data show CDR1 as LNHDA and CDR2 as SQIVND (reference sequence). The CDR3 bases are TGTGCCAGTAGTAGGACTAGGGGAGAGACCCAGTACTTC. This gives the protein CASSRTRGETQYF. The whole variable domain, remainder taken from reference TRBV19 and TRBJ2-5, is DGGITQSPKYLFRKEGQNVTLSCEQNLNHDAMYWYRQDPGQGLRLIYYSQIVNDFQKGDIAEGYSVSREKKESFPLTVTSAQKNPTAFYLCASSRTRGETQYFGPGTRLLVL.

The CDR3 here is CASSPTGLAGGQGEQFF. In DNA, the CDR3 is TGCGCCAGCAGCCCGACGGGACTAGCGGGAGGGCAAGGTGAGCAGTTCTTC. The gene calls are TRBV4-1 and TRBJ2-1, with 16 bases fitting TRBD2. CDR3 length equals 17 residues. The germline gives CDR1 MGHRA, CDR2 YSYEKL. The ends lost 4 bases at V and 9 bases at J; junction bases unmatched: 9.

The chain employs TRBV5-1 and TRBJ1-5, with 7 nucleotides matching TRBD1. Trimming took 0 bases from V and 4 from J; bases not matched to a gene: 7. Germline V gene data show CDR1 as SGHRS and CDR2 as YFSETQ. The CDR3 is 16 amino acids. DNA of the CDR3: TGCGCCAGCAGCTTGGGATCCGGGACAGAGAATCAGCCCCAGCATTTT. Amino acid sequence: CASSLGSGTENQPQHF.

The V gene is TRBV11-2, the J gene TRBJ2-2, with D possibly matching TRBD1 (6 bases). The germline V and J ends were trimmed by 1 base and 12 bases, with 12 bases remaining between them. The CDR3 totals 13 residues. Germline V gene data show CDR1 as SGHAT and CDR2 as FQNNGV. The CDR3 here is CASSLGGGEKLFF. The DNA of the CDR3 is TGTGCCAGCAGCTTAGGAGGGGGAGAGAAGCTGTTTTTT.

This sequence joins TRBV30 and TRBJ1-2, with 9 bases lining up with TRBD1. Germline trimming cut 0 bases from V and 5 bases from J; bases unmatched to any gene: 10. The CDR3 totals 16 residues. Germline CDR1 GTSNPN, CDR2 SVGIG (reference sequence). The CDR3 region has the DNA TGTGCCTGGAGTGTACCCAGAGGACAGGGGTTATATGGCTACACCTTC. This codes for CAWSVPRGQGLYGYTF.

The rearrangement uses TRBV7-9 and TRBJ1-1, with TRBD1 matching 11 bases. CDR3 size: 14 residues. V lost 5 bases to trimming and J lost 3 bases; unmatched junction nucleotides: 2. CDR1 is SEHNR, CDR2 FQNEAQ, per germline (reference sequence). CDR3 bases: TGTGCCAGCAGCCCGGGACAGGGGGACACTGAAGCTTTCTTT. Protein sequence: CASSPGQGDTEAFF. The whole variable domain, filled in from reference TRBV7-9 and TRBJ1-1, reads DTGVSQNPRHKITKRGQNVTFRCDPISEHNRLYWYRQTLGQGPEFLTYFQNEAQLEKSRLLSDRFSAERPKGSFSTLEIQRTEQGDSAMYLCASSPGQGDTEAFFGQGTRLTVV.

The V call is TRBV6-2 or TRBV6-3, the J call TRBJ1-2, with D unresolved. The CDR3 extends over 13 amino acids. Looked up from germline, CDR1 is MNHEY and CDR2 is SVGEGT. Trimming removed 5 bases from V and 3 bases from J, with 10 bases in between. CDR3 sequence: CASSPQNDYGYTF. CDR3 nucleotide sequence: TGTGCCAGCAGTCCACAAAATGACTATGGCTACACCTTC.

V and J are TRBV28 and TRBJ1-5; D possibly corresponds to TRBD1 (5 bases). The V gene lost 6 bases and the J gene lost 1 base, with 13 bases spanning the gap. The CDR3 totals 15 residues. Germline V gene data show CDR1 as MDHEN and CDR2 as SYDVKM. The CDR3: CASSNVGVSNQPQHF. The CDR3 DNA sequence: TGTGCCAGCAGCAATGTAGGGGTAAGCAATCAGCCCCAGCATTTT.

The chain has TRBV5-5 and TRBJ2-7; 7 nucleotides match TRBD1. V dropped 4 bases and J dropped 7; count of bases not matched to a gene: 8. Looked up from germline, CDR1 is SGHKS and CDR2 is YYEKEE (reference sequence). CDR3 length equals 13 residues. The CDR3 DNA follows: TGTGCCAGCAGCCAGACCGACAGGGTTGAGCAGTACTTC. This gives the protein CASSQTDRVEQYF.

The chain recombines TRBV29-1 with TRBJ1-3, with 9 positions matching TRBD1. Per the germline V gene, CDR1 is SQVTM and CDR2 is ANQGSEA. Trimming at V came to 1 base and at J to 0 bases, leaving 13 bases not matched to a gene. This CDR3 region has 19 residues. The CDR3 nucleotides are TGCAGCGTTGAAGGAAGGGACAGGGAATTGGCCTCCTCTGGAAACACCATATATTTT. It codes for CSVEGRDRELASSGNTIYF. The complete variable domain, with remaining parts taken from reference TRBV29-1 and TRBJ1-3, reads SAVISQKPSRDICQRGTSLTIQCQVDSQVTMMFWYRQQPGQSLTLIATANQGSEATYESGFVIDKFPISRPNLTFSTLTVSNMSPEDSSIYLCSVEGRDRELASSGNTIYFGEGSWLTVV.

The chain recombines TRBV7-3 with TRBJ2-1; 9 positions match TRBD1. The junction had 5 bases not matched to a gene; V was cut back by 4 bases and J by 7 bases. The CDR3 covers 14 residues. Per the germline V gene, CDR1 is SGHTA and CDR2 is FQGTGA. The CDR3 DNA follows: TGTGCCAGCAGCTCCTACAGGGGGCATAATGAGCAGTTCTTC. Residues: CASSSYRGHNEQFF.

The genes are TRBV7-3 and TRBJ2-3; 8 nucleotides line up with TRBD2. CDR3 length: 16 amino acids. The junction had 9 bases not matched to a gene; V was cut back by 4 bases and J by 3 bases. The germline V gene encodes CDR1 SGHTA and CDR2 FQGTGA. As DNA, the CDR3 is TGTGCCAGCAGCTCCAATCCGGGACTAGGTACAGATACGCAGTATTTT. Protein: CASSSNPGLGTDTQYF. Together with reference TRBV7-3 and TRBJ2-3, the CDR3 gives the full variable domain: GAGVSQTPSNKVTEKGKYVELRCDPISGHTALYWYRQSLGQGPEFLIYFQGTGAADDSGLPNDRFFAVRPEGSVSTLKIQRTERGDSAVYLCASSSNPGLGTDTQYFGPGTRLTVL.

The J gene is TRBJ2-1, the V gene TRBV6-4, with 10 nucleotides matching TRBD1. Germline assignment: CDR1 MRHNA and CDR2 SNTAGT. CDR3 size: 18 residues. The CDR3 is CASNFRDRGMRTINEQFF. As DNA, the CDR3 is TGTGCATCCAACTTCCGGGACAGGGGTATGAGAACAATTAATGAGCAGTTCTTC.

The rearrangement joins TRBV6-2 or TRBV6-3 to TRBJ1-2; no reliable D call. Germline V gene data show CDR1 as MNHEY and CDR2 as SVGEGT. The CDR3 is made up of 16 amino acids. V was trimmed by 6 bases and J by 8 bases, leaving 25 bases between them. The CDR3 coding sequence is TGTGCCAGCAGCGCACCCACAAGGACGGGGATGGAAGGCTACACCTTC. Translating it yields CASSAPTRTGMEGYTF.

A word on this clone: Additional DNA sequences in this sample encode the identical CDR3. The rearrangement links TRBV7-2 to TRBJ2-3, with 7 positions matching TRBD1. CDR3 length equals 13 residues. CDR1 is SGHTA, CDR2 FQGNSA, per germline. Trimming at V came to 5 bases and at J to 4 bases, leaving 3 bases not matched to a gene. DNA of the CDR3: TGTGCCAGCAGCAGGCAGGGGGCAGATACGCAGTATTTT. As protein: CASSRQGADTQYF.

V gene TRBV18 combines with J gene TRBJ2-5, with 8 bases fitting TRBD1. Germline V gene data show CDR1 as KGHSH and CDR2 as LQKENI. With V trimmed by 4 bases and J by 4 bases, 2 bases remained unmatched. The CDR3 is 13 residues long. The CDR3 DNA is TGTGCCAGCTCACAGGACAGGGTAGAGACCCAGTACTTC. Amino acid sequence: CASSQDRVETQYF.

This chain links TRBV10-3 with TRBJ2-3; possible D gene TRBD2, 7 bases. Germline CDR1 reads ENHRY; CDR2 reads SYGVKD. The ends were cut back, 11 bases at V and 2 bases at J, with 17 bases in the middle. This CDR3 is 14 amino acids long. CDR3 in amino acids: CASRGASDTDTQYF. The DNA of the CDR3 is TGTGCCTCCCGGGGGGCTAGCGACACAGATACGCAGTATTTT.

This clone came up a few times. The chain carries TRBV28 and TRBJ1-5; 10 bases align to TRBD1. V trimming: 6 bases; J trimming: 4 bases; junction bases outside the gene matches: 9. Germline CDR1 is MDHEN and CDR2 is SYDVKM. The CDR3 is 16 amino acids. The CDR3 spells CASRDGDRGGNQPQHF. In DNA, the CDR3 is TGTGCCAGCAGGGACGGGGACAGGGGCGGAAATCAGCCCCAGCATTTT.

The gene calls are TRBV27 and TRBJ1-5; D not certain. In germline, CDR1 is MNHEY, CDR2 SMNVEV (reference sequence). V was trimmed by 6 bases and J by 0 bases, leaving 18 bases between them. The CDR3 has 17 residues. DNA for the CDR3: TGTGCCAGCAGCCCTACGAAGACGGGGTATAGCAATCAGCCCCAGCATTTT. The encoded protein is CASSPTKTGYSNQPQHF.

The rearrangement links TRBV10-3 to TRBJ2-7; 9 bases match TRBD1. The trim removed 4 bases at V and 5 bases at J, leaving 12 bases unmatched. The germline CDR1 and CDR2 sequences are ENHRY and SYGVKD. The CDR3 runs to 16 residues. CDR3 bases: TGTGCCATCAGTGCTTCACCGGGACAGGGTGAGGACGAGCAGTACTTC. Residues: CAISASPGQGEDEQYF.